Given below is one T cell receptor beta chain in context. Its antigen target is currently unknown. Base-call qualities are not available, and no considerably larger clone is one nucleotide away. Looking up the germline V gene (reference sequence) yields CDR1 LNHDA and CDR2 SQIVND. The CDR3 goes from the cysteine to the phenylalanine over 17 residues. Only the CDR3 DNA stays, 51 bases, in frame from base 1. Unmatched junction bases come to 3, with V trimmed by 4 bases and J by 1 base. The library was generated by the immunoSEQ multiplex PCR assay. As for the original processing: To diagnose cytomegalovirus status from the catalog of TCR beta chain sequences, a statistical classification framework was built. What TCRdb holds here is the immuneACCESS table cut down to in-frame rearrangements. Part of the clones is not present; checked against another copy, under half of the missing clones reflect an unresolved V gene, and the others are unexplained. The V and J calls and clone size come from that table; D and trimming were worked out from the DNA. The sample includes about 54,000 clones, with about 92% observed a single time. The ten most abundant clones make up more than 8% of the sample.

This entry comes from a study of cytomegalovirus exposure and HLA in healthy donors (TCRdb year 2017). Study-level background: According to a later analysis, the approximately 120 validation repertoires were produced on the same platform as the 666 repertoires of the first cohort. The study combined high-throughput TCR immunosequencing, statistical association of individual TCRs with disease status, and machine learning to predict cytomegalovirus infection status. Along with the approximately 620-subject first cohort, a separate validation cohort of 120 different subjects was used. The aim of the study was to test whether cataloging public T cell receptors could identify signatures of past pathogen exposure. What the work shows at the level of the full study, not this receptor alone: While some public TCRs were present in many individuals, most TCR sequences turned up only very rarely across donors. In a later analysis, TCRs clustered in the first cohort were found to also tend to co-occur in the approximately 120 validation repertoires, with 90% to 95% of cluster scores above 0. In vitro tests confirmed that a few of the cytomegalovirus-associated TCR beta chains recognize cytomegalovirus antigens. The study gave a list of about 170 TCR beta chains associated with cytomegalovirus. All 120 or so repertoires were used to score co-occurrence in the validation cohort in a later analysis, because that analysis had no HLA typing for the cohort. The authors suggested that the approach could potentially be generalized to other disease states and immunological phenotypes. Cytomegalovirus status was reported to be diagnosed by the classifier with high specificity and sensitivity in both the original and validation cohorts.

Donors formed part of the validation cohort, which comprised 95 to 150 subjects and was distinct from the first cohort of 550 to 850 subjects. The chain is encoded by TRBV19 joined to TRBJ2-2; 13 bases in the junction line up with TRBD2. The receptor comes from a woman between 18 and 29 years old in good health and CMV-seropositive. The sequenced material came from PBMCs. The CDR3 amino acid sequence is: CASSRRLAGGNTGELFF. The nucleotides are TGTGCCAGTAGTAGACGACTAGCGGGGGGGAACACCGGGGAGCTGTTTTTT.